This record covers a single TCR beta chain. Its antigen is unknown. The sample originates from a study of blood T cells in healthy people across ages. Study outcomes and limitations: Naive and antigen-experienced cells were not separated, limiting conclusive comparison. Both naive CD4+ cell counts and diversity were greater in long-lived donors than in aged donors. Across the age range, TCR beta diversity per million T cells fell in a roughly linear way. Diversity of TCR beta correlated strongly with naive T cell percentage.

A second PCR, run for roughly 7 to 12 cycles, used a sample-barcoded 5' primer plus a J-beta primer mix. TCRdb re-called the 5' RACE reads through MiXCR, storing one row per CDR3 protein. The table includes about a million distinct CDR3 sequences, 40% to 60% detected once. The clonotype was recovered from a man aged 30-40 years in good health. Sequences were obtained from blood.

The CDR3 spells CSVEDRMSVQADTQYF. CDR3 nucleotide sequence: TGCAGCGTTGAAGATCGGATGTCAGTGCAGGCGGATACGCAGTATTTT. The chain couples TRBV29-1 to TRBJ2-3; D unclear. Deletions cut 0 bases from V and 6 bases from J, with 19 bases between. Germline CDR1 is SQVTM and CDR2 is ANQGSEA. CDR3 size: 16 residues.